This TCR beta chain was obtained from a study of early T cells in non-severe SARS-CoV-2 infection. Trimming stripped 2 bases from V and 7 bases from J, with 9 bases between. Germline V gene lookup returns CDR1 SGHTA and CDR2 FQGNSA. The CDR3 is 13 residues long. The TCR library protocol was used to attach unique molecular identifiers. These identifiers were attached to individual cDNA molecules. TCRdb used MiXCR to reprocess the 5' RACE reads, holding one entry per CDR3 protein. The sample has tens of thousands of distinct CDR3 sequences, 8% to 10% seen once; the top ten hold 12%. V usage is TRBV7-2 and J usage is TRBJ2-1, with TRBD2 as a possible D gene (5 bases). The sample comprised whole blood. The TCR originated in an adult who was a healthcare worker with PCR-confirmed SARS-CoV-2 infection or an uninfected control (not recorded which). CDR3 loop: CASSLIRGNEQFF. DNA of the CDR3: TGTGCCAGCAGCTTAATCCGGGGTAATGAGCAGTTCTTC.